The clone carrying this T cell receptor (beta chain) has just a few counts. The antigen is unknown. This sample was included in a study of cytomegalovirus exposure and HLA in healthy donors. Study observations and caveats: The productive fraction for most TCR beta V segments was about 87% or about 30% in an earlier analysis. The only immune exposure information that was available was CMV serostatus.

A multiplex PCR was run with 60 Vbeta primers and 13 Jbeta primers. The data were produced by immunoSEQ multiplex PCR, yet TCRdb's version contains in-frame clones alone and is incomplete. In the table there are around 110,000 clones, 70% to 80% of which are singletons. The V end was cut by 4 bases, the J end by 6 bases, with 19 bases between. The CDR3 is 16 amino acids. Germline V gene data show CDR1 as LGHNA and CDR2 as YNFKEQ. This chain joins TRBV4-2 and TRBJ2-1, with D possibly TRBD2 on 6 matching bases. Sequences were obtained from PBMCs. This sequence originates from a man aged 30-40 years in good health and CMV-seropositive. The CDR3 here is CASSRRLTGEFNEQFF. CDR3 coding DNA: TGTGCCAGCAGCCGACGACTGACGGGAGAGTTCAATGAGCAGTTCTTC.